Shown below are 15 T cell receptor beta chains from a single sample sequenced in a study of T cell repertoires in cytomegalovirus infection. TCRdb recomputed calls from the reads with MiXCR, one row per CDR3 protein. The sample yields around 290,000 distinct CDR3 sequences, under 30% seen once. What was sequenced was PBMCs. The receptors stem from a human donor in good health (CMV status not recorded). Some clones in this sample may be carry-over from other donors' samples.

This clonotype occurred many times. CDR3 nucleotides: TGTGCCATCAGGACCAGGACAGCCAACACTGAAGCTTTCTTT. It translates to CAIRTRTANTEAFF. This sequence joins TRBV10-3 and TRBJ1-1, with D possibly matching TRBD1 (6 bases). The CDR3 is made up of 14 amino acids. Germline CDR1 reads ENHRY; CDR2 reads SYGVKD. V lost 6 bases, J lost 2 bases, and 13 bases lay in between.

This clonotype was counted ten times or more. The chain recombines TRBV7-2 with TRBJ2-4, with TRBD2 matching over 10 bases. With V trimmed by 0 bases and J by 15 bases, 5 bases remained unmatched. The CDR3 covers 13 residues. The germline V gene has CDR1 SGHTA and CDR2 FQGNSA. CDR3 amino acids: CASSLALAGAWYF. The CDR3 DNA reads as TGTGCCAGCAGCTTAGCGCTAGCGGGAGCCTGGTACTTC.

This clonotype was recorded many times. J is TRBJ1-1 and V is TRBV7-2; TRBD1 might be the D (5 bases). Looked up from germline, CDR1 is SGHTA and CDR2 is FQGNSA. With 0 bases removed from V and 7 bases from J, the gap between germline ends came to 9 bases. This CDR3 spans 13 amino acids. CDR3 protein: CASSLAGAVEAFF. In nucleotides, the CDR3 is TGTGCCAGCAGCTTAGCAGGGGCTGTTGAAGCTTTCTTT. Together with reference TRBV7-2 and TRBJ1-1, the CDR3 gives the full variable domain: GAGVSQSPSNKVTEKGKDVELRCDPISGHTALYWYRQSLGQGLEFLIYFQGNSAPDKSGLPSDRFSAERTGGSVSTLTIQRTQQEDSAVYLCASSLAGAVEAFFGQGTRLTVV.

The rearrangement joins TRBV11-2 to TRBJ2-7; no clear D. Trimming shortened V by 4 bases and J by 3 bases, and 4 bases separated the two germline ends. Germline-derived CDR1 and CDR2 are SGHAT and FQNNGV. The CDR3 spans 11 residues. For the CDR3, the DNA is TGTGCCAGCAGCTATTACTACGAGCAGTACTTC. It encodes CASSYYYEQYF.

This clonotype has just a few counts. This chain connects TRBV28 to TRBJ2-3, with 11 bases identical to TRBD2. V dropped 2 bases and J dropped 6; count of bases not matched to a gene: 10. Germline V gene lookup returns CDR1 MDHEN and CDR2 SYDVKM. The CDR3 extends over 17 amino acids. DNA for the CDR3: TGTGCCAGCAGTTTAAATAGCGGGGGGGCCTCGGTGGATACGCAGTATTTT. Translation gives CASSLNSGGASVDTQYF.

This clonotype was seen at least ten times. The genes are TRBV7-6 and TRBJ1-1, with a possible D match to TRBD1 (5 bases). CDR3 length equals 15 residues. Germline CDR1 and CDR2: SGHVS and FNYEAQ. V lost 5 bases and J lost 0, with 13 bases in between. The CDR3 reads CASSPRTNMNTEAFF. DNA of the CDR3: TGTGCCAGCAGCCCTCGGACAAACATGAACACTGAAGCTTTCTTT. Based on the CDR3 plus reference TRBV7-6 and TRBJ1-1, the full variable domain is GAGVSQSPRYKVTKRGQDVALRCDPISGHVSLYWYRQALGQGPEFLTYFNYEAQQDKSGLPNDRFSAERPEGSISTLTIQRTEQRDSAMYRCASSPRTNMNTEAFFGQGTRLTVV.

In its sample, this clonotype was seen a few times. The chain couples TRBV10-3 to TRBJ2-1, with 8 positions matching TRBD1. The V gene end was trimmed by 6 bases and the J gene end by 8 bases; junction bases not matched to a gene: 9. The CDR3 spans 14 residues. CDR1 ENHRY and CDR2 SYGVKD come from the germline V gene. CDR3 coding DNA: TGTGCCATCAGCCTGGACAGGGTGGCGGATGAGCAGTTCTTC. This codes for CAISLDRVADEQFF.

The CDR3 sequence is CASSVDRGNNEQFF. The DNA for the CDR3 is TGCGCCAGCAGCGTCGACAGGGGAAACAATGAGCAGTTCTTC. The chain employs TRBV5-1 and TRBJ2-1; the match to TRBD1 covers 8 bases. Germline CDR1 SGHRS, CDR2 YFSETQ. There are 14 residues in the CDR3. Trimming removed 4 bases from V and 5 bases from J; junction bases left unmatched: 5.

This clonotype showed up many times. This chain connects TRBV28 to TRBJ1-4; 8 bases are a match to TRBD1. Trimming removed 4 bases from V and 8 bases from J; junction bases left unmatched: 12. Germline CDR1 is MDHEN and CDR2 is SYDVKM. This CDR3 is built from 16 residues. The CDR3 region is CASSSAGQGKNEKLFF. The CDR3 DNA reads as TGTGCCAGCAGTTCCGCTGGACAGGGCAAGAACGAAAAACTGTTTTTT. Using reference TRBV28 and TRBJ1-4 for the parts outside the CDR3, the full variable domain is DVKVTQSSRYLVKRTGEKVFLECVQDMDHENMFWYRQDPGLGLRLIYFSYDVKMKEKGDIPEGYSVSREKKERFSLILESASTNQTSMYLCASSSAGQGKNEKLFFGSGTQLSVL.

The chain joins TRBV28 to TRBJ2-5, with D possibly matching TRBD2 (6 bases). This CDR3 is 16 amino acids long. Germline V gene sequence: CDR1 MDHEN, CDR2 SYDVKM. The germline V and J ends were trimmed by 6 bases and 1 base, with 18 bases remaining between them. The CDR3 is CASSQTRGAGQETQYF. The CDR3 DNA reads TGTGCCAGCAGCCAAACCCGAGGAGCGGGCCAAGAGACCCAGTACTTC.

This clonotype occurred a few times. The CDR3 DNA reads as TGTGCCAGCAGCACCCCTACCGGGGGGAGGGCTGAGCAGTTCTTC. This encodes CASSTPTGGRAEQFF. The rearrangement joins TRBV5-4 to TRBJ2-1, with TRBD2 identical over 7 bases. In germline, CDR1 is SGHNT, CDR2 YYREEE (reference sequence). The CDR3 runs 15 residues. J gave up 9 bases and V 4 bases, and 13 bases lay outside the gene matches.

V is TRBV6-2 or TRBV6-3 and J is TRBJ2-1; D gene ambiguous. This CDR3 has 13 residues. CDR1 and CDR2 (germline): MNHEY, SVGEGT. Trimming removed 1 base from V and 7 bases from J, with 8 bases in between. The CDR3: CASSYLQRNEQFF. The CDR3 DNA sequence: TGTGCCAGCAGTTACTTACAGAGGAATGAGCAGTTCTTC.

CDR3 sequence (DNA): TGCAGCGGTAGAGACAGTAGATCCTACGAGCAGTACTTC. Amino acid sequence: CSGRDSRSYEQYF. The chain uses TRBV29-1 and TRBJ2-7, with D possibly TRBD1 on 5 matching bases. Trimming left V 7 bases short and J 1 base short, with 14 bases between. The CDR3 is 13 amino acids. In germline, CDR1 is SQVTM, CDR2 ANQGSEA.

The gene calls are TRBV29-1 and TRBJ1-2; perhaps TRBD1 as D (5 bases). The CDR3 consists of 10 residues. V was cut by 4 bases and J by 8 bases, with 8 bases left in between. CDR1 SQVTM and CDR2 ANQGSEA come from the germline V gene. CDR3 amino acids: CSVGGGGYTF. The CDR3 nucleotides read TGCAGCGTTGGGGGGGGGGGCTACACCTTC. The complete variable domain, with remaining parts taken from reference TRBV29-1 and TRBJ1-2, reads SAVISQKPSRDICQRGTSLTIQCQVDSQVTMMFWYRQQPGQSLTLIATANQGSEATYESGFVIDKFPISRPNLTFSTLTVSNMSPEDSSIYLCSVGGGGYTFGSGTRLTVV.

This clonotype has a handful of counts. This chain uses TRBV29-1 with TRBJ1-1; D ambiguous. V lost 4 bases to trimming and J lost 1 base, with 13 bases between them. The CDR3 is 14 amino acids. From germline, CDR1 is SQVTM and CDR2 ANQGSEA. The CDR3 reads CSVAVGSWNTEAFF. Here the CDR3 DNA reads TGCAGCGTTGCGGTCGGATCTTGGAACACTGAAGCTTTCTTT. Full variable domain (rest looked up from reference TRBV29-1 and TRBJ1-1): SAVISQKPSRDICQRGTSLTIQCQVDSQVTMMFWYRQQPGQSLTLIATANQGSEATYESGFVIDKFPISRPNLTFSTLTVSNMSPEDSSIYLCSVAVGSWNTEAFFGQGTRLTVV.